This T cell receptor (beta chain) stems from a study of T cell responses to AZD1222 COVID-19 vaccine. TCRdb's copy holds only in-frame clones and misses some; the assay was immunoSEQ multiplex PCR. Of 150,000 to 250,000 clones listed, roughly 92% are singletons. Per the germline V gene, CDR1 is SGDLS and CDR2 is YYNGEE. V was clipped by 4 bases and J by 7 bases, with 12 bases between them. This CDR3 spans 13 amino acids. Whole-study results and caveats: Spike-specific TCR breadth and depth were elevated following two AZD1222 doses.

About this clone itself: Its antigen is not identified.

V and J are TRBV9 and TRBJ2-1, with unresolved D. The TCR comes from an adult who received the AZD1222 COVID-19 vaccine. This specimen consisted of peripheral blood, obtained 28 days after the second AZD1222 dose. CDR3 DNA sequence: TGTGCCAGCAGCCCTCGTGGTGGGAATGAGCAGTTCTTC. It translates to CASSPRGGNEQFF.